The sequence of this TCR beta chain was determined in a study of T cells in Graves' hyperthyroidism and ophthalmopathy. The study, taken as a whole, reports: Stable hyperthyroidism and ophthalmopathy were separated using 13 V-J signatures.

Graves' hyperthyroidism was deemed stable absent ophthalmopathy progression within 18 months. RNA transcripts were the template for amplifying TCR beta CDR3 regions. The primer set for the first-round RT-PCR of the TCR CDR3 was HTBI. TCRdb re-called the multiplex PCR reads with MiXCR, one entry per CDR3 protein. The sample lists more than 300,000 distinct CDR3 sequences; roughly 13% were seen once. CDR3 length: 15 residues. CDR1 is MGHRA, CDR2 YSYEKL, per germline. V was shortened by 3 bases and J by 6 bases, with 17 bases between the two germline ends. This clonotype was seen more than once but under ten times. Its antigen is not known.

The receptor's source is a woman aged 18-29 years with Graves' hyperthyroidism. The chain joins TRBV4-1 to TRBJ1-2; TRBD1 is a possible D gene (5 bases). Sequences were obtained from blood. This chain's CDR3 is CASSHPQGMYDGYTF. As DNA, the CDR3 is TGCGCCAGCAGCCATCCCCAGGGAATGTATGATGGCTACACCTTC.